Detailed here is one T cell receptor (beta chain). This clone was seen just once. Its antigen is currently not known. The sample holds no much larger clone one base away, and base qualities are not on file. TCRbeta CDR3 regions were amplified from genomic DNA by means of the immunoSEQ Assay, a bias-controlled multiplex PCR. The study's processing was this. Nucleated cell counts per sample were estimated from amplification of reference gene primers within the assay. To quantify the absolute abundance of each unique TCRbeta CDR3 rearrangement, sequence reads were collapsed and filtered. Productive Simpson clonality was computed per sample as the square root of Simpson's diversity index over productive rearrangements. Here the immuneACCESS table is served through TCRdb, limited to in-frame sequences with V and J called. Missing clones are a known gap in these copies; in checked studies unresolved V genes cover under half, and the rest lacks a known reason. V and J calls and clone size are as listed in that table; D and trimming were resolved from the DNA. A total of under 250,000 clones appear in this sample, approximately 86% of them only once. The top ten constitute approximately 7% of the sample.

The data were taken from a study of blood T cell repertoires in COVID-19 (dated by TCRdb to 2018 to 2020). General notes on the study: Samples from collaborators originated in the United States, Italy and Spain and spanned both the acute and convalescent phases of COVID-19. The prospective study material was composed of cDNA or gDNA derived from T cells, B-cell-depleted T cells, or PBMCs. The dataset comprised deeply sampled blood TCRbeta repertoires from subjects exposed to, actively infected with, or recovered from COVID-19. A freely available public database, intended as a resource for researchers studying the immune response to SARS-CoV-2, is where the repertoires were released. Samples were obtained from the ongoing ImmuneRACE study (first 160 participants) and from 1,254 subjects provided by 6 global collaborators. Nearly every sample came with metadata listing a de-identified subject ID, COVID-19 status, age in years and sex. HLA class I and class II types, where available, came from metadata supplied by the sample provider rather than from assay-based typing. Summary of the overall study and its limitations: The amount of clinical and demographic metadata varied by source and participant and was provided uncurated.

Collaborating institutions collected whole blood in K2EDTA tubes following their own protocols. For TCRbeta analysis, collaborator samples were shipped as frozen whole blood, as isolated PBMCs, or as DNA extracted from either sample type. Taken from cysteine to phenylalanine, the CDR3 has 14 residues. Kept here is only the CDR3 DNA, which spans 42 bases and is read in frame from base 1. CDR1 and CDR2 are drawn from the germline V gene (reference sequence): LNHDA, SQIVND. V is cut by 3 bases and J by 3 bases, and the space between the germline ends is 8 bases. The V and J genes are TRBV19 and TRBJ1-4; the D gene cannot be resolved reliably. The sequence came from a woman in her 70s with active or convalescent COVID-19. Sequences were obtained from peripheral blood. The nucleotide sequence reads TGTGCCAGTAGTATGCGGGCGGCTAATGAAAAACTGTTTTTT. It is translated as CASSMRAANEKLFF.